This is a list of T cell receptor beta chains from one sample in a study of OX40 agonist ivuxolimab in advanced cancers. Profiled with immunoSEQ multiplex PCR; TCRdb holds only in-frame clones, not every one. The sample includes 60,000 to 80,000 clones, 80% to 85% of them seen just once. Sequencing used CD4+ or CD8+ T cells sorted from blood, obtained in a trial of the OX40 agonist ivuxolimab. All receptors come from an adult with an advanced solid tumor such as melanoma, head and neck, liver or kidney cancer. Both conserved end residues are part of each CDR3. D genes are given only for firm matches. Not all rows give a size; the values are once, few, many and, for expanded clones, a class.

j_call,d_call,clone_size,v_call,cdr3_aa,cdr3_nt
TRBJ1-1,NA,NA,TRBV6-1,CASSENQGNTEAFF,TGTGCCAGCAGTGAAAATCAGGGGAACACTGAAGCTTTCTTT
TRBJ2-5,NA,NA,TRBV19,CASTLGLQPSETQYF,TGTGCCAGTACCCTTGGATTACAACCCAGTGAGACCCAGTACTTC
TRBJ1-2,NA,NA,TRBV19,CASRADTYGYTF,TGTGCCAGTAGGGCAGACACTTATGGCTACACCTTC
TRBJ2-1,NA,NA,TRBV11-1,CASSLIRPGKTYNEQFF,TGTGCCAGCAGCTTAATTCGTCCGGGCAAAACCTACAATGAGCAGTTCTTC
TRBJ2-3,NA,NA,TRBV9,CASSVAWHADGTDTQYF,TGTGCCAGCAGCGTAGCCTGGCACGCGGATGGCACAGATACGCAGTATTTT
TRBJ1-5,TRBD1,NA,TRBV18,CASSLGTGAGQPQHF,TGTGCCAGCTCACTAGGGACAGGGGCAGGTCAGCCCCAGCATTTT
TRBJ1-2,TRBD1,once,TRBV13,CASSSRTGDYGYTF,TGTGCCAGCAGCTCCCGGACAGGAGACTATGGCTACACCTTC
TRBJ2-3,NA,NA,TRBV7-2,CASSYRELGDAQYF,TGTGCCAGCAGCTACAGGGAGCTGGGGGATGCGCAGTATTTT
TRBJ1-1,TRBD1,NA,TRBV5-1,CASSLGQGALNTEAFF,TGCGCCAGCAGCTTGGGACAGGGGGCTTTGAACACTGAAGCTTTCTTT
TRBJ2-5,TRBD1,once,TRBV7-3,CASSAAGTGGETQYF,TGTGCCAGCAGCGCAGCAGGGACAGGGGGAGAGACCCAGTACTTC
TRBJ1-1,NA,NA,TRBV7-2,CASSLEGTSNTEAFF,TGTGCCAGCAGCTTAGAAGGGACTTCGAATACTGAAGCTTTCTTT
TRBJ2-1,NA,NA,TRBV2,CASSEGMTNEQFF,TGTGCCAGCAGTGAAGGTATGACCAATGAGCAGTTCTTC
TRBJ2-6,NA,NA,TRBV4-1,CASSQGPGANVLTF,TGCGCCAGCAGCCAAGGGCCTGGGGCCAACGTCCTGACTTTC
TRBJ2-5,NA,NA,TRBV5-1,CASSFYLPSQETQYF,TGCGCCAGCAGCTTCTACCTACCGTCCCAAGAGACCCAGTACTTC
TRBJ1-2,NA,NA,TRBV5-1,CASSLVGGRVQYGYTF,TGCGCCAGCAGCTTGGTCGGGGGACGGGTCCAGTATGGCTACACCTTC
TRBJ2-3,NA,NA,TRBV21-1,CASSATEREDTQYF,TGTGCCAGCAGCGCAACGGAGAGGGAAGATACGCAGTATTTT
TRBJ2-1,NA,NA,TRBV7-2,CASSPPLVRSNEQFF,TGTGCCAGCAGCCCCCCTCTGGTGAGGAGCAATGAGCAGTTCTTC
TRBJ2-2,NA,NA,TRBV6-5,CASSYSPVVAGELFF,TGTGCCAGCAGTTACTCGCCGGTGGTCGCCGGGGAGCTGTTTTTT
TRBJ2-1,NA,many,TRBV6-4,CASSAREHNEQFF,TGTGCCAGCAGTGCTCGGGAGCACAATGAGCAGTTCTTC
TRBJ1-1,NA,NA,TRBV6-6,CASSYSSSSNTEAFF,TGTGCCAGCAGTTACTCATCCAGTTCGAACACTGAAGCTTTCTTT
TRBJ2-2,NA,NA,TRBV25-1,CASIQGTTDTGELFF,TGTGCCAGCATTCAAGGGACAACGGACACCGGGGAGCTGTTTTTT
TRBJ2-7,NA,once,TRBV2,CASREETYEQYF,TGTGCCAGCAGGGAGGAGACCTACGAGCAGTACTTC
TRBJ1-5,NA,NA,TRBV7-2,CASSLVGSYSNQPQHF,TGTGCCAGCAGCTTAGTCGGGAGTTATAGCAATCAGCCCCAGCATTTT
TRBJ1-5,TRBD1,NA,TRBV15,CATSRDRQGGQPQHF,TGTGCCACCAGCAGAGACCGACAGGGCGGTCAGCCCCAGCATTTT
TRBJ2-5,TRBD1,NA,TRBV2,CASSRDSQETQYF,TGTGCCAGCAGTAGGGACAGCCAAGAGACCCAGTACTTC
TRBJ2-7,NA,NA,TRBV5-1,CASSLLAGYEQYF,TGCGCCAGCAGCTTGCTGGCGGGTTACGAGCAGTACTTC
TRBJ2-7,NA,NA,TRBV5-1,CASSSGGSGFSYEQYF,TGCGCCAGCAGCTCCGGGGGTAGCGGATTCTCCTACGAGCAGTACTTC
TRBJ1-2,NA,NA,TRBV6-1,CASSALNSVYGYTF,TGTGCCAGCAGTGCTCTAAACAGCGTTTATGGCTACACCTTC
TRBJ2-7,NA,NA,TRBV2,CASSGTHEQYF,TGTGCCAGCAGCGGGACCCACGAGCAGTACTTC
TRBJ2-1,NA,few,TRBV2,CASSEGRWGQFF,TGTGCCAGCAGTGAAGGGAGGTGGGGGCAGTTCTTC
TRBJ2-7,TRBD2,NA,TRBV5-1,CASSLALAGRSYEQYF,TGCGCCAGCAGCTTGGCACTAGCGGGGCGCTCCTACGAGCAGTACTTC
TRBJ2-3,TRBD2,NA,TRBV5-4,CASSSSGRARNTQYF,TGTGCCAGCAGCTCTAGCGGGAGGGCGAGAAATACGCAGTATTTT
TRBJ2-7,TRBD1,NA,TRBV10-1,CASSGTGFEQYF,TGCGCCAGCAGTGGGACAGGGTTTGAGCAGTACTTC
TRBJ2-5,TRBD2,NA,TRBV2,CASTTSGETQYF,TGTGCCAGCACTACTAGCGGAGAGACCCAGTACTTC
TRBJ2-1,TRBD2,NA,TRBV7-9,CASSSPRGVKFF,TGTGCCAGCAGCTCCCCACGGGGGGTGAAGTTCTTC
TRBJ1-2,TRBD1,NA,TRBV7-2,CASSLGQGYGYTF,TGTGCCAGCAGCTTAGGACAGGGCTATGGCTACACCTTC
TRBJ2-3,NA,few,TRBV4-1,CASSQDREGTDTQYF,TGCGCCAGCAGCCAAGATCGTGAGGGCACAGATACGCAGTATTTT
TRBJ2-1,TRBD2,few,TRBV7-8,CASSPRLAGDHLNEQFF,TGTGCCAGCAGCCCGAGACTAGCGGGGGATCATCTCAATGAGCAGTTCTTC
TRBJ1-2,TRBD1,NA,TRBV14,CASSPLDRDGYGYTF,TGTGCCAGCAGCCCACTCGACAGGGATGGGTATGGCTACACCTTC
TRBJ1-2,NA,NA,TRBV14,CASSQASYGYTF,TGTGCCAGCAGCCAAGCCAGCTATGGCTACACCTTC